This T cell receptor beta chain was obtained from a study of read filtering for tumor transcriptome and immune sequencing. The overall study: Patients were approximately 17 male and around 15 female, mean age roughly 70 years, range roughly 45 to 85. Whole-transcriptome libraries were prepared after DNase treatment.

There are many counts of this clonotype. Molecular barcoded adaptors covering alpha/delta and beta/gamma chains were used on approximately 400 ng RNA. TCRdb itself ran the reads through MiXCR, one entry per CDR3 protein. The data contain roughly 130,000 distinct CDR3 sequences, 10% to 15% of them singletons. The CDR3 runs 12 residues. Trimming took 5 bases from V and 7 from J, leaving 12 bases between them. The genes are TRBV12-3 or TRBV12-4 and TRBJ2-7; no firm D call. The sequence was collected from a donor at least 40 years old with multiple myeloma. Sequencing was carried out using a population of CD138-negative cells sorted from bone marrow. CDR3 sequence (DNA): TGTGCCAGCAGTATTACTCCGGCGGAGCAGTACTTC. Its translation is CASSITPAEQYF.